This TCR beta chain was retrieved from a study of CD8 T cells in ankylosing spondylitis. Study-wide findings and caveats: There was a TCR beta motif, made of roughly eight highly homologous variants, that appeared characteristic of ankylosing spondylitis blood.

There are 13 residues in the CDR3. V was clipped by 4 bases and J by 4 bases, with 11 bases between them. CDR1 and CDR2 (germline): SGDLS, YYNGEE. This clonotype was seen ten or more times. The target antigen is unknown. 5'-RACE, quantitative and with molecular barcodes, yielded the TCR beta libraries. TCRdb passed the 5' RACE reads through MiXCR, listing each CDR3 protein once. The sample contains about 35,000 distinct CDR3 sequences, around 3% of which appear only once. The chain couples TRBV9 to TRBJ1-2; D not certain. Input material: blood, either unsorted or a sorted T cell fraction (not recorded which). This clonotype originated in a male donor with ankylosing spondylitis or in good health (not recorded which). The CDR3 region is CASSQDGVYGYTF. The CDR3 DNA sequence: TGTGCCAGCAGCCAAGACGGGGTCTATGGCTACACCTTC.